The rows below give T cell receptor beta chains drawn from one sample of a study of post-analysis software for immune sequencing data. Using its own MiXCR run on the PCR reads, TCRdb lists one record per CDR3 protein. The sample lists about 400,000 distinct CDR3 sequences; less than 40% were seen once. The sample was blood. The receptors originated from a girl aged 5 to 17 with multiple sclerosis. Both conserved end residues are part of each CDR3. Size is omitted from some rows. Given values are once, few, many or a class for expanded clones.

j_call: TRBJ2-1; clone_size: few; v_call: TRBV7-9; cdr3_aa: CASSPGRRGNNEQFF
j_call: TRBJ2-3; clone_size: -; v_call: TRBV10-2; cdr3_aa: CASSESPRTDTQYF
j_call: TRBJ1-1; clone_size: -; v_call: TRBV20-1; cdr3_aa: CSAGGGAEYTEAFF
j_call: TRBJ2-7; clone_size: few; v_call: TRBV27; cdr3_aa: CASTFWGHGVYEQYF
j_call: TRBJ2-3; clone_size: -; v_call: TRBV20-1; cdr3_aa: CSAPFQGGTQYF
j_call: TRBJ1-1; clone_size: -; v_call: TRBV6-6; cdr3_aa: CASSLFLLGDQNTEAFF
j_call: -; clone_size: -; v_call: TRBV12-3/TRBV12-4; cdr3_aa: CASKTLGDEQYF
j_call: TRBJ2-3; clone_size: many; v_call: TRBV12-3/TRBV12-4; cdr3_aa: CASSLRGDTQYF
j_call: TRBJ2-4; clone_size: -; v_call: TRBV27; cdr3_aa: CASRGTGNRQNIQYF
j_call: TRBJ2-7; clone_size: -; v_call: TRBV20-1; cdr3_aa: CSAGTSGSYEQYF
j_call: TRBJ2-1; clone_size: -; v_call: TRBV7-2; cdr3_aa: CASSLGQAGVYNEQFF
j_call: TRBJ2-7; clone_size: few; v_call: TRBV29-1; cdr3_aa: CSASGRAGTDEQYF
j_call: TRBJ2-7; clone_size: -; v_call: TRBV7-9; cdr3_aa: CASSLRDSGYEQYF
j_call: -; clone_size: -; v_call: TRBV12-3/TRBV12-4; cdr3_aa: CASSRDPRGYEQYF
j_call: TRBJ2-7; clone_size: many; v_call: TRBV12-3/TRBV12-4; cdr3_aa: CASSPRTGTYEQYF
j_call: TRBJ2-1; clone_size: -; v_call: TRBV20-1; cdr3_aa: CSAGSGHEQFF
j_call: TRBJ2-2; clone_size: -; v_call: TRBV5-1; cdr3_aa: CASSITSGGTGGLFF
j_call: TRBJ2-1; clone_size: -; v_call: TRBV7-3; cdr3_aa: CASSPSLGRGEQFF